This T cell receptor beta chain was captured in a study of blood T cell repertoires in COVID-19. Across the whole study: Samples representing acute and convalescent COVID-19 were sourced from the United States, Italy and Spain. PBMCs, B-cell-depleted T cells, or T cells provided the cDNA or gDNA that made up the material.

V lost 0 bases, J lost 9 bases, and 8 bases lay in between. The germline CDR1 and CDR2 sequences are MGHRA and YSYEKL. CDR3 length: 12 amino acids. Those enrolled in Seattle joined during active infection and were followed longitudinally afterward. In the original analysis: Amplified reference gene primers provided the basis for estimating nucleated cell counts. Generated by immunoSEQ multiplex PCR, the TCRdb table keeps only in-frame clones and is missing some. V and J calls and clone size are those listed in that table; D and trimming were worked out from the DNA. Among about 270,000 clones listed, 80% to 90% were seen once.

Sequencing was carried out using peripheral blood. The TCR originated in a woman between 65 and 79 years old with COVID-19, enrolled during active disease. The chain uses TRBV4-1 and TRBJ1-1; no firm D call. CDR3 DNA: TGCGCCAGCAGCCAAGATCGAGTAAAAGCTTTCTTT. This codes for CASSQDRVKAFF.